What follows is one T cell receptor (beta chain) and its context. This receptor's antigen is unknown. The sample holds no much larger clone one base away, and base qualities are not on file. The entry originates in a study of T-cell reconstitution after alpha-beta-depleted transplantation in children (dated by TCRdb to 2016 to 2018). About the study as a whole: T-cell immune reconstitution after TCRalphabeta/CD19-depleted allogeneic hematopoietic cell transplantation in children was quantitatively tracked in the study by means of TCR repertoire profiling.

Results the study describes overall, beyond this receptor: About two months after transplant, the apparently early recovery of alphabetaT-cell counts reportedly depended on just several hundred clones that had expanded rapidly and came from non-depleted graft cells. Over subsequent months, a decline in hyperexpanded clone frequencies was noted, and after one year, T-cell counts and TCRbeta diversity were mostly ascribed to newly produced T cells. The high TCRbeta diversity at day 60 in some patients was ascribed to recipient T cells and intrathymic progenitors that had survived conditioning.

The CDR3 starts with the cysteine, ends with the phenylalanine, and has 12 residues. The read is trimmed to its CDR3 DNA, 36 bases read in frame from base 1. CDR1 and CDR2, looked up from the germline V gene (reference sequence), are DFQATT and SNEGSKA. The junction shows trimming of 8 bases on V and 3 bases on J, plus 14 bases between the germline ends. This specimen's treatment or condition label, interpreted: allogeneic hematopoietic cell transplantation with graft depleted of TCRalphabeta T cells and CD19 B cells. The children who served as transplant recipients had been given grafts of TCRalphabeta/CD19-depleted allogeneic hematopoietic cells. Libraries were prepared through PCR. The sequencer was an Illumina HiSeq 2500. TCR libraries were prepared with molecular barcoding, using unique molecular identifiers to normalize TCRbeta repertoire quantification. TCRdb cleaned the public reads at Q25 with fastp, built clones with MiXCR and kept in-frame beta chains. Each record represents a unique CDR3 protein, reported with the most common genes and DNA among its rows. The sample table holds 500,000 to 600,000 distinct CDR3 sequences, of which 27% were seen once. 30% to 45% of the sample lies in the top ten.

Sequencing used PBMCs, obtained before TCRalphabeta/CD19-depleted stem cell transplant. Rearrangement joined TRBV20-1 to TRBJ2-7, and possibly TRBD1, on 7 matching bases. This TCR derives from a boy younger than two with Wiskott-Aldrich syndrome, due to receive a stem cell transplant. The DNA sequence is TGCAGTCCTAACAGGGGAGGCTACGAGCAGTACTTC. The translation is CSPNRGGYEQYF.